This T cell receptor (beta chain) was sequenced in a study of shared clonotypes between healthy human individuals. Study conclusions and caveats: Although depth was large, rarefaction showed that sequencing of the sorted subsets was incomplete. A few donors held about 5% of naive CD4 clonotypes in common. Only a few donors were included, so the genetic and exposure-history diversity represented was limited.

Using immunoSEQ multiplex PCR, the repertoire was profiled, and TCRdb retains in-frame clones only, with some absent. Of 2.5 million or so clones listed, 90% to 95% were seen once; the top ten hold about 0.13%. This clone was found once. What it recognizes is unknown. The study separated CD4+ cells into CD45RA+ naive and CD45RA-negative memory subsets. The germline V gene has CDR1 SGHAT and CDR2 FQNNGV. The J segment lost 3 bases and the V segment lost 3 bases, leaving 7 bases of the junction unmatched. The CDR3 extends over 15 amino acids. The sequence was obtained from a man between 18 and 29 years old in good health. The chain employs TRBV11-2 and TRBJ2-7, with 8 nucleotides matching TRBD2. Sequencing was carried out using naive CD4+ T cells sorted from blood. Regarding subset: CD45RA+ positively selected. Here the CDR3 DNA reads TGTGCCAGCAGCTTTCCGACTAGCGCCTACTACGAGCAGTACTTC. It codes for CASSFPTSAYYEQYF.